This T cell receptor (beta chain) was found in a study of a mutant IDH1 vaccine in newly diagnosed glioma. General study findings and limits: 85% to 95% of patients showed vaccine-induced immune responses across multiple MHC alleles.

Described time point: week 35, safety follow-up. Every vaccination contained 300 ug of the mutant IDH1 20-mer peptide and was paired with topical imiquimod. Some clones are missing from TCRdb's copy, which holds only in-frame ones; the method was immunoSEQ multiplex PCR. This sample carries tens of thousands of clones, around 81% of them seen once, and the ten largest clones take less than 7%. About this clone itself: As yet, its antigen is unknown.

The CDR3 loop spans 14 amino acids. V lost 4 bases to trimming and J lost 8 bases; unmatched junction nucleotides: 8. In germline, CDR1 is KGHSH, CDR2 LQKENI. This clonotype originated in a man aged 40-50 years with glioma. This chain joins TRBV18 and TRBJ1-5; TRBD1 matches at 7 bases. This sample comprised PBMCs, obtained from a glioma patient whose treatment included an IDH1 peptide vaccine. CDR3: CASSQGAFKEPQHF. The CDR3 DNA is TGTGCCAGCTCACAGGGGGCGTTCAAGGAGCCCCAGCATTTT.